This T cell receptor (beta chain) emerged from a study of follicular helper T cells after annual influenza vaccination. The table came from immunoSEQ multiplex PCR; TCRdb's copy has only in-frame clones and leaves some out. Of 9,800 or so clones listed, about four fifths are singletons. Noted time point: 2014-2015 season, 7 days after vaccination. This CDR3 comprises 12 residues. Trimming removed 4 bases at V and 8 bases at J, with 11 bases between. CDR1 is LNHDA, CDR2 SQIVND, per germline (reference sequence). Material: CXCR5- memory CD4+ T cells sorted from blood, obtained 7 days after influenza vaccination. The clonotype was recovered from an adult who received the influenza vaccine. The chain links TRBV19 to TRBJ1-2; no clear D gene. The CDR3 nucleotides read TGTGCCAGTAGTACTTCCTTTGAGGGCTACACCTTC. Its protein product is CASSTSFEGYTF.